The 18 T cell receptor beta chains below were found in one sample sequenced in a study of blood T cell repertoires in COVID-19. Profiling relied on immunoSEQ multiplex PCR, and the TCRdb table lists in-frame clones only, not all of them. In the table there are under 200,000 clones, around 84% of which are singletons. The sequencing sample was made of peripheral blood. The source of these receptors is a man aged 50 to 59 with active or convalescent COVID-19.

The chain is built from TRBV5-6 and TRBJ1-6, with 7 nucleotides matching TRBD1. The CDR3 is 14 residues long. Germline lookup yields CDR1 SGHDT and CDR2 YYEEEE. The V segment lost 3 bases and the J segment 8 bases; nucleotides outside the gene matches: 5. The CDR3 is CASSYRGGDSPLHF. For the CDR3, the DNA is TGTGCCAGCAGCTACAGGGGTGGGGATTCACCCCTCCACTTT. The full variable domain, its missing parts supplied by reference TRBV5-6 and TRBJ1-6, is DAGVTQSPTHLIKTRGQQVTLRCSPKSGHDTVSWYQQALGQGPQFIFQYYEEEERQRGNFPDRFSGHQFPNYSSELNVNALLLGDSALYLCASSYRGGDSPLHFGNGTRLTVT.

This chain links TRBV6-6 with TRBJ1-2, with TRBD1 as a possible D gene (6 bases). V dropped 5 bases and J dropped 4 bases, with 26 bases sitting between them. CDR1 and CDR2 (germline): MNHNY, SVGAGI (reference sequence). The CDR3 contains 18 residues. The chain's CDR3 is CASSLGRGGSPSLYGYTF. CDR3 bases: TGTGCCAGCAGTCTTGGCCGGGGGGGCAGTCCTTCCCTCTATGGCTACACCTTC.

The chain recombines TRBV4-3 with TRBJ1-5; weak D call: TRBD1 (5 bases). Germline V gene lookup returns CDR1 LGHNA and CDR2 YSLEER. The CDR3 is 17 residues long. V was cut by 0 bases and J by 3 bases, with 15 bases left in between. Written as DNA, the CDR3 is TGCGCCAGCAGCCAAGATCTATCGGCGGGGCCCAATCAGCCCCAGCATTTT. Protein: CASSQDLSAGPNQPQHF.

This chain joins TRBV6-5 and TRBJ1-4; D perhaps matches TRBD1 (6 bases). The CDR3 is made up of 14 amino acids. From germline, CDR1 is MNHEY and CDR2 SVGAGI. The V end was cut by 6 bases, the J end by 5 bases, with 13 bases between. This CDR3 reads CASSHRAPNEKLFF. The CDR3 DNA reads TGTGCCAGCAGCCACAGGGCTCCCAATGAAAAACTGTTTTTT.

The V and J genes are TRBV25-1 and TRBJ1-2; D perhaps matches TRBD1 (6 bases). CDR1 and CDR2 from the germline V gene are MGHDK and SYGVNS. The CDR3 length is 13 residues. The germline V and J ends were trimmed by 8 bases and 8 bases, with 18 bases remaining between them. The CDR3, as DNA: TGTGCCAGCTCTCGAGGGGGAAGAGAAGGCTACACCTTC. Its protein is CASSRGGREGYTF.

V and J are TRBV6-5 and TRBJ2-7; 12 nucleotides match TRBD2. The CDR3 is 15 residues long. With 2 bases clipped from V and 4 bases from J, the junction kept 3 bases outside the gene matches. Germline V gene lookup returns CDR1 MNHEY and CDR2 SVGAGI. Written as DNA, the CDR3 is TGTGCCAGCAGTTACCTAGCGGGAGGGAGTTACGAGCAGTACTTC. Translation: CASSYLAGGSYEQYF.

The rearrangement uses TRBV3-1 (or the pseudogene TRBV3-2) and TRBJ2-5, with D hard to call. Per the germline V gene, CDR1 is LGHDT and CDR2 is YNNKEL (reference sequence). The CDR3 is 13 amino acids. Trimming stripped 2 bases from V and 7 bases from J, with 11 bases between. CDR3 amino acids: CASSQSHPGTQYF. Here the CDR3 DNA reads TGTGCCAGCAGCCAATCTCACCCAGGGACCCAGTACTTC.

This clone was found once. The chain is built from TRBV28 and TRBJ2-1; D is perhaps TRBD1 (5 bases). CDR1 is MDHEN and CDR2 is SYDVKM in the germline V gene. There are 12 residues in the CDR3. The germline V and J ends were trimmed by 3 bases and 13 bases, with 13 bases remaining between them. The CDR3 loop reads CASSFSWGPQFF. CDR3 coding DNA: TGTGCCAGCAGTTTTTCGTGGGGCCCCCAGTTCTTC.

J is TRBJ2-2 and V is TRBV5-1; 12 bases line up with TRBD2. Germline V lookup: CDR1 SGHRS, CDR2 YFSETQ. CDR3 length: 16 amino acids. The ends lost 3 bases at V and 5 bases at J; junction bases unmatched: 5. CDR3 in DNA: TGCGCCAGCAGCTATGGACTAGCGGGACGAACCGGGGAGCTGTTTTTT. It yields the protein CASSYGLAGRTGELFF.

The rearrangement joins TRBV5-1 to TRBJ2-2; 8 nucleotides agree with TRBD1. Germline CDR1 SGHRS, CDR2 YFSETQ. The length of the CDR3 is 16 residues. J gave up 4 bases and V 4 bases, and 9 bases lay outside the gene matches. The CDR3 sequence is CASSPRTGTPTGELFF. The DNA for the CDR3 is TGCGCCAGCAGCCCACGGACAGGGACCCCCACCGGGGAGCTGTTTTTT.

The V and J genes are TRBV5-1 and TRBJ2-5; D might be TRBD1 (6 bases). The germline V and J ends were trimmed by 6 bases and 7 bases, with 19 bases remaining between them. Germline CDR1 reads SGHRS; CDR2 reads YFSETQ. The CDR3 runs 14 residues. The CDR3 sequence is CASTLEAGARTQYF. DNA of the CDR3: TGCGCCAGCACCCTGGAGGCAGGGGCACGGACCCAGTACTTC.

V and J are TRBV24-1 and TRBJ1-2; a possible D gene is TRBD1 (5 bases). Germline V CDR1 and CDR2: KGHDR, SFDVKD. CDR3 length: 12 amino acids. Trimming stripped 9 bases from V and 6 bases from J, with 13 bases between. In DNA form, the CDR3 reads TGTGCCACCTGGACGGGGGGGAATGGCTACACCTTC. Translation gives CATWTGGNGYTF.

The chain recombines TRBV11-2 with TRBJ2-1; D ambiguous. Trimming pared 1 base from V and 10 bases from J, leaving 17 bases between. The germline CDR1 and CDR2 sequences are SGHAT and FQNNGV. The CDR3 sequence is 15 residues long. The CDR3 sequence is CASSLGRWSSVEQFF. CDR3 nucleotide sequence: TGTGCCAGCAGCTTAGGGCGGTGGTCCTCGGTGGAGCAGTTCTTC. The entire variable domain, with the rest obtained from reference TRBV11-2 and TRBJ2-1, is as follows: EAGVAQSPRYKIIEKRQSVAFWCNPISGHATLYWYQQILGQGPKLLIQFQNNGVVDDSQLPKDRFSAERLKGVDSTLKIQPAKLEDSAVYLCASSLGRWSSVEQFFGPGTRLTVL.

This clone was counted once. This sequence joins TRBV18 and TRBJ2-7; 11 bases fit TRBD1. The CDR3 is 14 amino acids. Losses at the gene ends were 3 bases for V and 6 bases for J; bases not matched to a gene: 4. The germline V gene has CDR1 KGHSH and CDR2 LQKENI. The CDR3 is CASSPGQGATEQYF. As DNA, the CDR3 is TGTGCCAGCTCACCTGGACAGGGGGCAACCGAGCAGTACTTC.

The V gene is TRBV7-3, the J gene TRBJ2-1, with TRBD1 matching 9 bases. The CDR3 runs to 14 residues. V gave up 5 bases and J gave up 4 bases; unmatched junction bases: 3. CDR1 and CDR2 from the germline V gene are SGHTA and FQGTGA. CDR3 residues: CASSGQGRYNEQFF. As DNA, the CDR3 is TGTGCCAGCAGCGGACAGGGGAGGTACAATGAGCAGTTCTTC. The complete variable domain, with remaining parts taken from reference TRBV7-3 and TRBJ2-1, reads GAGVSQTPSNKVTEKGKYVELRCDPISGHTALYWYRQSLGQGPEFLIYFQGTGAADDSGLPNDRFFAVRPEGSVSTLKIQRTERGDSAVYLCASSGQGRYNEQFFGPGTRLTVL.

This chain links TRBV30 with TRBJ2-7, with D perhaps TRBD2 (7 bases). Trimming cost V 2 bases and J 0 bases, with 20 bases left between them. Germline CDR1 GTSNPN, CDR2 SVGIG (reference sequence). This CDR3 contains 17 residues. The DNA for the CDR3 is TGTGCCTGGAGTCCCCTCCGGCGGGGGCCGAGCTCCTACGAGCAGTACTTC. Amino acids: CAWSPLRRGPSSYEQYF.

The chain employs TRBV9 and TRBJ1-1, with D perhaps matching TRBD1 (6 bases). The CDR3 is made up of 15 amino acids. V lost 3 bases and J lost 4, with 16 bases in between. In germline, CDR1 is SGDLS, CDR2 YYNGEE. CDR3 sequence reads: CASSALPGTPTEAFF. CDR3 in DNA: TGTGCCAGCAGCGCTCTTCCGGGGACACCCACTGAAGCTTTCTTT.

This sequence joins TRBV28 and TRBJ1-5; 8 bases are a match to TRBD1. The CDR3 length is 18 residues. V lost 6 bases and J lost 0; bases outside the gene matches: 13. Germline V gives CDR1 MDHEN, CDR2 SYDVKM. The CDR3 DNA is TGTGCCAGCAGCTCCGACAGGGGTATTACTAATAGCAATCAGCCCCAGCATTTT. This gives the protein CASSSDRGITNSNQPQHF.